The subject of this entry is one TCR beta chain. Its cognate antigen has yet to be identified. Per-nucleotide qualities are absent, and no much larger clonotype sits a single base away. The CDR3, cysteine through phenylalanine, is 17 amino acids long. Left in the record is the CDR3 DNA by itself, 51 bases read in frame from the first base. Trimming leaves V shorter by 0 bases and J shorter by 5 bases, with the junction holding 10 bases beyond the gene matches. CDR1 and CDR2, looked up from the germline V gene, are SGDLS and YYNGEE. TCRbeta CDR3 regions were amplified from genomic DNA using the immunoSEQ Assay, a bias-controlled multiplex PCR. Per the source publication's procedure: The number of nucleated cells in each sample was estimated by amplification of reference gene primers within the assay. To quantify the absolute abundance of each unique TCRbeta CDR3 rearrangement, sequence reads were collapsed and filtered. For each sample, productive Simpson clonality was calculated as the square root of Simpson's diversity index across productive rearrangements. Drawn from immuneACCESS, this table holds only the in-frame rearrangements with V and J called that TCRdb kept. Clones are partly lost; checked studies trace under half to an unresolved V gene and leave the rest unexplained. The D gene and trimming were derived from the DNA, and the V and J assignments and clone size from that table. Here the sample has around 85,000 clones; around 91% occur a single time. The top ten clonotypes cover roughly 4.5% of the sample.

The sample comes from a study of blood T cell repertoires in COVID-19 (dated by TCRdb to 2018 to 2020). Concerning the study at large: Samples covering the acute and convalescent phases of COVID-19 were provided by collaborators in the United States, Italy and Spain. The prospective study material was composed of cDNA or gDNA derived from T cells, B-cell-depleted T cells, or PBMCs. The dataset comprised deeply sampled blood TCRbeta repertoires from subjects exposed to, actively infected with, or recovered from COVID-19. The repertoires were made available in a free public database intended to serve as a resource for research on the immune response to SARS-CoV-2. Samples came from the ongoing ImmuneRACE study (first 160 participants) plus 1,254 subjects from 6 global collaborators. The sample metadata nearly always contained a de-identified subject ID, COVID-19 status, age in years and sex. Where available, HLA class I and class II types were obtained from metadata supplied by the sample provider rather than from assay-based typing.

Overall study outcomes, separate from this receptor: Clinical and demographic metadata were provided uncurated, with the amount varying by source and participant.

The collaborating institutions used their own protocols to collect whole blood in K2EDTA tubes. For TCRbeta analysis, collaborator samples were shipped as frozen whole blood, as isolated PBMCs, or as DNA extracted from either sample type. The specimen sequenced was peripheral blood. The chain is encoded by TRBV9 joined to TRBJ2-2, with 7 bases aligning to TRBD2. The origin of this receptor is a woman of 80 years or more with active or convalescent COVID-19. The sequenced DNA is TGTGCCAGCAGCGTAGGGTTACTAGCGATGGGAACCGGGGAGCTGTTTTTT. The resulting protein is CASSVGLLAMGTGELFF.